The clone carrying this T cell receptor (beta chain) was counted a few times. With V trimmed by 0 bases and J by 6 bases, 13 bases remained unmatched. Per germline, CDR1 DFQATT and CDR2 SNEGSKA (reference sequence). The CDR3 is 18 residues long. This specimen belongs to a study of CD8+CD57+ T cells in acquired aplastic anemia. For CDR3 and TCR beta VDJ profiling, genomic DNA was the template used. Each CDR3 protein is one row after TCRdb ran MiXCR on the reads. The sample contains some 220,000 distinct CDR3 sequences, roughly 33% of which appear only once. Sequencing was carried out using sorted CD4+, CD8+, or CD8+CD57+ T cells (not recorded which) from PBMCs. The chain employs TRBV20-1 and TRBJ2-1; 11 bases map to TRBD2. The source of this sequence is a human donor in good health, serving as a control. The CDR3 coding sequence is TGCAGTGCTAGAGATCCCCGATATAGCGGGAGGGCGGGCAATGAGCAGTTCTTC. Protein product: CSARDPRYSGRAGNEQFF.